These 25 T cell receptor beta chains originate from one sample sequenced in a study of blood T cell repertoires in COVID-19. TCRdb's table, derived via immunoSEQ multiplex PCR, lists solely in-frame clones and lacks some. Among about 300,000 clones listed, around 88% were seen once. Sequencing was done on a sample of peripheral blood. The receptors stem from a woman younger than 45 who had recovered from COVID-19.

The chain employs TRBV15 and TRBJ2-7; 7 bases are shared with TRBD2. The V gene end was trimmed by 2 bases and the J gene end by 3 bases; junction bases not matched to a gene: 4. This CDR3 contains 14 residues. CDR1 is LNHNV and CDR2 is YYDKDF in the germline V gene (reference sequence). DNA of the CDR3: TGTGCCACCAGCAGAAGCGGGGCCAACTACGAGCAGTACTTC. Translating gives CATSRSGANYEQYF.

V gene TRBV12-3 or TRBV12-4 combines with J gene TRBJ2-2, with a possible D match to TRBD1 (5 bases). V was trimmed by 3 bases and J by 4 bases, leaving 6 bases between them. The CDR3 contains 13 residues. The CDR3 bases are TGTGCCAGCAGTTTGACAGTCACCGGGGAGCTGTTTTTT. Translating gives CASSLTVTGELFF.

This chain links TRBV10-3 with TRBJ1-4; D possibly corresponds to TRBD1 (6 bases). The CDR3 length is 14 residues. The ends were cut back, 3 bases at V and 6 bases at J, with 11 bases in the middle. Germline-derived CDR1 and CDR2 are ENHRY and SYGVKD. Here the CDR3 DNA reads TGTGCCATCAGTGAACCAGGGGCTGATGAAAAACTGTTTTTT. Its translation is CAISEPGADEKLFF.

The chain couples TRBV9 to TRBJ2-7; D possibly corresponds to TRBD1 (6 bases). Trimming pared 3 bases from V and 6 bases from J, leaving 16 bases between. The germline gives CDR1 SGDLS, CDR2 YYNGEE. The length of the CDR3 is 14 residues. CDR3 loop: CASSARQVPSEQYF. The CDR3 nucleotides read TGTGCCAGCAGCGCTCGACAGGTTCCCTCCGAGCAGTACTTC. Full variable domain (remainder filled in from reference TRBV9 and TRBJ2-7): DSGVTQTPKHLITATGQRVTLRCSPRSGDLSVYWYQQSLDQGLQFLIQYYNGEERAKGNILERFSAQQFPDLHSELNLSSLELGDSALYFCASSARQVPSEQYFGPGTRLTVT.

The J gene is TRBJ2-7, the V gene TRBV12-2; the table's D call of TRBD1 was not tested on the DNA. TRBV12-2 is deemed a pseudogene. The CDR3 loop spans 19 amino acids. The CDR3 reads CASRLGRNIMTGLSYEQYF. The CDR3 DNA is TGTGCAAGTCGCTTAGGGCGGAATATCATGACAGGGCTTTCCTACGAGCAGTACTTC.

The chain recombines TRBV18 with TRBJ2-7; 7 nucleotides agree with TRBD1. CDR1 is KGHSH and CDR2 is LQKENI in the germline V gene. Losses at the gene ends were 1 base for V and 0 bases for J; bases not matched to a gene: 3. CDR3 size: 15 residues. Here the CDR3 reads CASSPQSGGSYEQYF. CDR3 nucleotides: TGTGCCAGCTCACCACAGTCAGGGGGCTCCTACGAGCAGTACTTC.

Points on this clone: This CDR3 is also generated by other DNA sequences in the sample. The chain combines TRBV28 with TRBJ1-2, with D perhaps TRBD1 (6 bases). Germline CDR1 reads MDHEN; CDR2 reads SYDVKM. V lost 5 bases and J 2 bases, leaving 9 bases between the germline ends. The CDR3 runs to 13 residues. CDR3 DNA sequence: TGTGCCAGCAGTCTTGACAGGAACTATGGCTACACCTTC. Residues: CASSLDRNYGYTF.

CDR3 nucleotides: TGTGCCAGCAGTGAAGTTGACTTCTACAATGAGCAGTTCTTC. Amino acid sequence: CASSEVDFYNEQFF. This chain uses TRBV6-1 with TRBJ2-1; D not certain. This CDR3 is 14 amino acids long. Trimming stripped 1 base from V and 3 bases from J, with 7 bases between. CDR1 is MNHNS and CDR2 is SASEGT in the germline V gene.

This rearrangement joins TRBV7-8 to TRBJ1-1; D uncertain. The CDR3 length is 13 residues. Germline CDR1 is SGHVS and CDR2 is FQNEAQ. V dropped 0 bases and J dropped 8 bases, with 10 bases sitting between them. CDR3 protein: CASSLAHNSEAFF. For the CDR3, the DNA is TGTGCCAGCAGCTTAGCGCATAACAGCGAAGCTTTCTTT.

The chain carries TRBV12-3 or TRBV12-4 and TRBJ1-2; TRBD1 is a possible D gene (5 bases). The CDR3 spans 13 residues. Deletions cut 4 bases from V and 6 bases from J, with 12 bases between. The CDR3 DNA follows: TGTGCCAGCAGTTCGATTCGGGGGGATGGCTACACCTTC. Amino acid sequence: CASSSIRGDGYTF.

The chain employs TRBV28 and TRBJ2-2, with a tentative D call TRBD1 (6 bases). V gave up 6 bases and J gave up 2 bases, with 13 bases separating them. The CDR3 is made up of 15 amino acids. The germline V gene encodes CDR1 MDHEN and CDR2 SYDVKM. CDR3 region: CASSRRTDNTGELFF. CDR3 in DNA: TGTGCCAGCAGCCGCCGGACAGATAACACCGGGGAGCTGTTTTTT.

The genes are TRBV7-3 and TRBJ2-2; perhaps TRBD2 as D (6 bases). Per the germline V gene, CDR1 is SGHTA and CDR2 is FQGTGA. The CDR3 has 16 residues. Deletions cut 1 base from V and 2 bases from J, with 11 bases between. The DNA of the CDR3 is TGTGCCAGCAGCTTAAACGGGGGTCATAACACCGGGGAGCTGTTTTTT. This codes for CASSLNGGHNTGELFF.

J is TRBJ1-1 and V is TRBV7-9; D remains ambiguous. CDR3 length: 13 residues. Germline CDR1 SEHNR, CDR2 FQNEAQ (reference sequence). V was pared by 4 bases and J by 1 base, with 7 bases between. The CDR3 here is CASSSPRNTEAFF. The DNA for the CDR3 is TGTGCCAGCAGCTCCCCCCGGAACACTGAAGCTTTCTTT. The full variable domain, with the rest looked up from reference TRBV7-9 and TRBJ1-1, is DTGVSQNPRHKITKRGQNVTFRCDPISEHNRLYWYRQTLGQGPEFLTYFQNEAQLEKSRLLSDRFSAERPKGSFSTLEIQRTEQGDSAMYLCASSSPRNTEAFFGQGTRLTVV.

J is TRBJ1-5 and V is TRBV4-1; 9 nucleotides align to TRBD1. The CDR3 runs 14 residues. Germline V gene sequence: CDR1 MGHRA, CDR2 YSYEKL. V trimming: 2 bases; J trimming: 6 bases; junction bases outside the gene matches: 2. For the CDR3, the DNA is TGCGCCAGCAGCCAAACAGGGGGCCCTCAGCCCCAGCATTTT. Protein: CASSQTGGPQPQHF.

The chain joins TRBV27 to TRBJ1-1; TRBD1 aligns across 9 bases. Losses at the gene ends were 4 bases for V and 3 bases for J; bases not matched to a gene: 9. CDR3 size: 16 residues. Looked up from germline, CDR1 is MNHEY and CDR2 is SMNVEV (reference sequence). CDR3 in DNA: TGTGCCAGCAGTTCATACAGGGGGCTGAAGGACACTGAAGCTTTCTTT. Residues: CASSSYRGLKDTEAFF.

The gene calls are TRBV10-3 and TRBJ1-5; 8 bases match TRBD1. The germline CDR1 and CDR2 sequences are ENHRY and SYGVKD. The ends lost 5 bases at V and 5 bases at J; junction bases unmatched: 5. The length of the CDR3 is 14 residues. CDR3 loop: CAISQTGDYQPQHF. CDR3 sequence (DNA): TGTGCCATCAGTCAGACAGGGGATTATCAGCCCCAGCATTTT.

V is TRBV5-8 and J is TRBJ2-7, with D unresolved. Germline lookup yields CDR1 SGHTS and CDR2 YDEGEE. Trimming stripped 2 bases from V and 0 bases from J, with 9 bases between. CDR3 size: 14 residues. CDR3 in DNA: TGTGCCAGCAGCTTCGCAGGAAACTCCTACGAGCAGTACTTC. This sequence encodes CASSFAGNSYEQYF.

V gene TRBV19 combines with J gene TRBJ1-5; 8 nucleotides line up with TRBD1. Germline V CDR1 and CDR2: LNHDA, SQIVND (reference sequence). The CDR3 has 15 residues. V shed 3 bases, J shed 2 bases, and the junction held 3 bases outside the gene matches. CDR3 in DNA: TGTGCCAGTAGTATGACGGGACAGGGCAATCAGCCCCAGCATTTT. Amino acid sequence: CASSMTGQGNQPQHF.

The genes are TRBV28 and TRBJ2-2; 9 nucleotides agree with TRBD1. Germline V gene sequence: CDR1 MDHEN, CDR2 SYDVKM. J gave up 6 bases and V 7 bases, and 9 bases lay outside the gene matches. The CDR3 is made up of 15 amino acids. The CDR3, as DNA: TGTGCCAGCAACCTACCGGGACAGGGCGCCGGGGAGCTGTTTTTT. Its protein is CASNLPGQGAGELFF.

This rearrangement joins TRBV18 to TRBJ2-1, with a tentative D call TRBD2 (6 bases). CDR1 KGHSH and CDR2 LQKENI come from the germline V gene. Trimming removed 1 base at V and 1 base at J, with 11 bases between. The CDR3 totals 16 residues. The CDR3: CASSPRAGGSYNEQFF. In DNA, the CDR3 is TGTGCCAGCTCACCACGTGCCGGGGGTTCCTACAATGAGCAGTTCTTC.

The genes are TRBV13 and TRBJ1-4; D call uncertain. Per the germline V gene, CDR1 is PRHDT and CDR2 is FYEKMQ (reference sequence). The CDR3 runs to 14 residues. The V gene lost 4 bases and the J gene lost 5 bases, with 11 bases spanning the gap. In DNA form, the CDR3 reads TGTGCCAGCAGCTACCCGGGAAAAAATGAAAAACTGTTTTTT. It is translated as CASSYPGKNEKLFF.

V gene TRBV9 combines with J gene TRBJ2-5, with D tentatively TRBD1 (6 bases). Trimming stripped 3 bases from V and 4 bases from J, with 22 bases between. CDR3 length: 17 residues. CDR1 and CDR2 (germline): SGDLS, YYNGEE. CDR3 amino acids: CASSGTTDAPRGETQYF. CDR3 DNA sequence: TGTGCCAGCAGCGGGACGACCGACGCGCCCAGGGGAGAGACCCAGTACTTC.

The chain links TRBV5-6 to TRBJ1-2, with a tentative D call TRBD1 (5 bases). Germline V CDR1 and CDR2: SGHDT, YYEEEE. The CDR3 length is 15 residues. The V and J ends lost 0 bases and 4 bases respectively, with 13 bases between them. In DNA form, the CDR3 reads TGTGCCAGCAGCTTGGGACGGGGGAAGTCCTATGGCTACACCTTC. Residues: CASSLGRGKSYGYTF.

This clone was counted only a few times. The V and J genes are TRBV19 and TRBJ2-2; 13 bases are shared with TRBD2. The V segment lost 8 bases and the J segment 9 bases; nucleotides outside the gene matches: 9. The germline V gene has CDR1 LNHDA and CDR2 SQIVND (reference sequence). The CDR3 consists of 15 residues. The CDR3 bases are TGTGCCAGTTCCGCCGGGACTAGCGGGGCATGGGAGCTGTTTTTT. It specifies CASSAGTSGAWELFF.

V and J are TRBV11-2 and TRBJ2-1; 11 bases are shared with TRBD2. The junction had 12 bases not matched to a gene; V was cut back by 3 bases and J by 8 bases. The CDR3 contains 17 residues. In germline, CDR1 is SGHAT, CDR2 FQNNGV. CDR3 residues: CASSFYLAGGNVDEQFF. The CDR3 DNA sequence: TGTGCCAGCAGCTTCTACCTAGCGGGGGGTAATGTGGATGAGCAGTTCTTC.